Below, one TCR beta chain is given with its context. The antigen is not known. The junction departs from germline at one end; a sequencing error may be responsible. The data were obtained in a study of cytomegalovirus exposure and HLA in healthy donors. PCR was performed using 60 Vbeta and 13 Jbeta primers. The method was immunoSEQ multiplex PCR; TCRdb's version includes in-frame clones alone and lacks a portion of them. Here the sample spans around 70,000 clones, about 67% being singletons. This CDR3 has 13 amino acids. The germline CDR1 and CDR2 sequences are SSHAT and FNYEAQ (reference sequence). Study-wide results and limits: Among immune exposure information, only CMV serostatus was available.

The receptor was isolated from a human donor in good health. The rearrangement joins TRBV7-7 to TRBJ2-7; possibly TRBD2 for D (6 bases). Specimen: PBMCs. The CDR3: CASSLGGGNEQYF. The CDR3 DNA is TGTGCTAGCAGCTTAGGTGGAGGGAACGAGCAGTACTTC.